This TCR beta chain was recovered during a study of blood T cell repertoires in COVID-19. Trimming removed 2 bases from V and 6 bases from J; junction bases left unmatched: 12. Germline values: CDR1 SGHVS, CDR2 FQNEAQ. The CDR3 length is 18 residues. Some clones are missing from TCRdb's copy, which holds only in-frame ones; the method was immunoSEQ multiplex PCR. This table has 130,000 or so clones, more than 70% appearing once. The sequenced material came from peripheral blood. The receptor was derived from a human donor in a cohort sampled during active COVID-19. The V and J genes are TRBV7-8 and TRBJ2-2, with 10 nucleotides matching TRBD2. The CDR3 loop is CASSLSLAGVYSSGELFF. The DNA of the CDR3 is TGTGCCAGCAGCTTAAGCCTAGCGGGAGTGTATTCCTCCGGGGAGCTGTTTTTT.